This T cell receptor (beta chain) originates from a study of sequential checkpoint blockade in melanoma. Across the study: Twenty-two patients had matched tumor biopsies before treatment and at week 13 after nivolumab or ipilimumab alone.

Note on this clone: The target antigen is unknown.

Documented treatment: randomized to nivolumab then ipilimumab (arm A) or the reverse (arm B). Patients had received no earlier DNA-damaging chemotherapy. General observations from the study: Rising tumor T-cell fraction and clonality meant about 30 times likelier benefit.

V lost 5 bases and J lost 1, with 14 bases in between. Germline CDR1 and CDR2: SGHNT and YENEEA. The CDR3 is 15 amino acids. Measured with immunoSEQ multiplex PCR; TCRdb has only the in-frame clones, and not every one. The data contain about 18,000 clones, more than 65% of them singletons. Sample: tumor tissue (inferred from file names), taken from a patient given nivolumab and ipilimumab in sequence. The sequence came from a human donor with melanoma. The chain joins TRBV11-3 to TRBJ1-2; D perhaps matches TRBD1 (5 bases). The CDR3 DNA follows: TGTGCCAGCAGCCACCCTATGGGGCTTAACTATGGCTACACCTTC. This translates into CASSHPMGLNYGYTF.